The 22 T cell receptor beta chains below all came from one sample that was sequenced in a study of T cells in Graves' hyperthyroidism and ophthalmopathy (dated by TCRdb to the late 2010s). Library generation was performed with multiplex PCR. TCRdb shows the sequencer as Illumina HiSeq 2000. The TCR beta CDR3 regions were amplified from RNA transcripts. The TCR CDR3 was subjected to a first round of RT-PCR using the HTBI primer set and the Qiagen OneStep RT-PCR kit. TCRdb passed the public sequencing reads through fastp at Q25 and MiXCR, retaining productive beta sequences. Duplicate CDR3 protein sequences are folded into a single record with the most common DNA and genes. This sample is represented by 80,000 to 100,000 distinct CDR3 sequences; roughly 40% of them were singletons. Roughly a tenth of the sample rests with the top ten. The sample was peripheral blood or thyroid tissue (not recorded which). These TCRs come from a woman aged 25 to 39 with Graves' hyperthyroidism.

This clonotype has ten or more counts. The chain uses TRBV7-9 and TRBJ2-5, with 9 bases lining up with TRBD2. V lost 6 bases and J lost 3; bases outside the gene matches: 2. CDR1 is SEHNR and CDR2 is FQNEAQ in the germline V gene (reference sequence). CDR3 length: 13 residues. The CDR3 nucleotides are TGTGCCAGCAGTCTAGCGGGGAAAGAGACCCAGTACTTC. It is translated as CASSLAGKETQYF.

CDR3 nucleotides: TGTGCCAGCAGCTGGGACCCCCGGTCGCAGTATTTT. Translated: CASSWDPRSQYF. The chain is built from TRBV7-6 and TRBJ2-3; D possibly uses TRBD1 or TRBD2 (5 bases each). This CDR3 has 12 residues. V lost 4 bases and J 10 bases, leaving 12 bases between the germline ends. The germline V gene has CDR1 SGHVS and CDR2 FNYEAQ.

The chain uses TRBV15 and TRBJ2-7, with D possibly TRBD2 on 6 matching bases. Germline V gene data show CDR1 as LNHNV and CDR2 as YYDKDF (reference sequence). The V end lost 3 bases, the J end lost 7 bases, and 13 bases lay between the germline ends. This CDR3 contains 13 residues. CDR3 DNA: TGTGCCACCAGCAGCCCCGCCCTAGCGGAGCAGTACTTC. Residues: CATSSPALAEQYF.

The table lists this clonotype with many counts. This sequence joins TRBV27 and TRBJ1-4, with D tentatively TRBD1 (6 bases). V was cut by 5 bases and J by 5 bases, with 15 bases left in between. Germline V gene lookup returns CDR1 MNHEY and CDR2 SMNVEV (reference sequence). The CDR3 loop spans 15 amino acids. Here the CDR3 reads CASSGPDRRNEKLFF. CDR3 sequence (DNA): TGTGCCAGCAGTGGCCCGGACAGAAGGAATGAAAAACTGTTTTTT.

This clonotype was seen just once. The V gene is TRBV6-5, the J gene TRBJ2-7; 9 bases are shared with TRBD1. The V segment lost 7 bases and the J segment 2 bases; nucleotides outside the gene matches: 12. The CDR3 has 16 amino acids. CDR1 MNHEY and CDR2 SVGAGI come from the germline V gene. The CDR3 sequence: CASTAPGTGSTYEQYF. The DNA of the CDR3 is TGTGCCAGCACCGCCCCCGGGACAGGGTCCACCTACGAGCAGTACTTC.

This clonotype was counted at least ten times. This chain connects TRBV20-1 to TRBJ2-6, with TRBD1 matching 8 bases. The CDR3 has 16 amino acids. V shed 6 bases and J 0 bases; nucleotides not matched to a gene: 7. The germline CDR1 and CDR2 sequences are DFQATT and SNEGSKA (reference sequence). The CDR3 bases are TGCAGTGCCGCCGGGACAGGCCGCTCTGGGGCCAACGTCCTGACTTTC. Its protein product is CSAAGTGRSGANVLTF.

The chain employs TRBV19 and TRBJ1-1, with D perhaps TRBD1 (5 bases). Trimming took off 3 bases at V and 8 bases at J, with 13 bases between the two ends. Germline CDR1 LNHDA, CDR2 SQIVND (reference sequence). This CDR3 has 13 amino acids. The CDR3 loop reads CASSIGAAYEAFF. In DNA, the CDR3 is TGTGCCAGTAGTATTGGGGCGGCGTACGAAGCTTTCTTT.

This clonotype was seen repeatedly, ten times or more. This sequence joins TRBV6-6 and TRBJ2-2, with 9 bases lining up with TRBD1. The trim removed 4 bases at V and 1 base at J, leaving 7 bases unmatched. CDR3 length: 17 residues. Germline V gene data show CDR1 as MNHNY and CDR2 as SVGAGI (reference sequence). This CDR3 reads CASSWGGGQGNTGELFF. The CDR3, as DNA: TGTGCCAGCAGTTGGGGAGGGGGACAGGGGAACACCGGGGAGCTGTTTTTT.

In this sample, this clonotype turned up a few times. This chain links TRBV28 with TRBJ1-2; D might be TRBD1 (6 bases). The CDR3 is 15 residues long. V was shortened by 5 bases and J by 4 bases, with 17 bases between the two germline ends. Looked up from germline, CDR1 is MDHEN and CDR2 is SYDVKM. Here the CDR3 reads CASSKPGQGSYGYTF. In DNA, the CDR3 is TGTGCCAGCAGTAAACCGGGACAAGGGTCCTATGGCTACACCTTC.

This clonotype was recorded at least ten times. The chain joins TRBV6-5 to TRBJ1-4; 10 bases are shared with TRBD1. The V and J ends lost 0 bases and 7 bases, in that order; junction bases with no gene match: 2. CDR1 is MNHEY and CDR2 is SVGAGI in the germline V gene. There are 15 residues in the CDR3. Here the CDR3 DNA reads TGTGCCAGCAGTTACTCGAGGACAGGGGGTGAAAAACTGTTTTTT. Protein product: CASSYSRTGGEKLFF.

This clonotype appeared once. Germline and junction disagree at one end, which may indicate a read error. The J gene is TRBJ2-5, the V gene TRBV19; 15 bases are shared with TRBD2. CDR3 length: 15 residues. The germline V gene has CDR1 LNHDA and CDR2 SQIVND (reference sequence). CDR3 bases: TGTGCCAGTAGTCGGACTAGCGGGAGGGGAGAGGCCCAGTACTTC. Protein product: CASSRTSGRGEAQYF.

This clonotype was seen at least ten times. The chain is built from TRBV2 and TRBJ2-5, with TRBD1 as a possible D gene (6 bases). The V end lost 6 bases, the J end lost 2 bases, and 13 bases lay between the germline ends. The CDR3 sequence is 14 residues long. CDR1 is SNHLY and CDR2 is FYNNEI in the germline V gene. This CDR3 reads CASRMDRTQETQYF. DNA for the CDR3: TGTGCCAGCAGGATGGACAGAACACAAGAGACCCAGTACTTC.

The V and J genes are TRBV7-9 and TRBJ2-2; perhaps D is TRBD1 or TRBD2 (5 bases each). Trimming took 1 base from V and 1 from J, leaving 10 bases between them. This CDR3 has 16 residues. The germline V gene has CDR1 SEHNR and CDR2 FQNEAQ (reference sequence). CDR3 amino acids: CASSLGGRGNTGELFF. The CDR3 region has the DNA TGTGCCAGCAGCTTAGGGGGACGGGGGAACACCGGGGAGCTGTTTTTT.

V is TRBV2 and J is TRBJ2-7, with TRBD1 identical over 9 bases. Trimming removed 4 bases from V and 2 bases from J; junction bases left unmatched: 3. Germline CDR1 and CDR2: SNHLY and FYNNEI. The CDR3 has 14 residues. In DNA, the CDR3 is TGTGCCAGCAGTGGGAACAGGGGGCCCTACGAGCAGTACTTC. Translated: CASSGNRGPYEQYF. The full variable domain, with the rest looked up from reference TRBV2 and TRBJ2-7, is EPEVTQTPSHQVTQMGQEVILRCVPISNHLYFYWYRQILGQKVEFLVSFYNNEISEKSEIFDDQFSVERPDGSNFTLKIRSTKLEDSAMYFCASSGNRGPYEQYFGPGTRLTVT.

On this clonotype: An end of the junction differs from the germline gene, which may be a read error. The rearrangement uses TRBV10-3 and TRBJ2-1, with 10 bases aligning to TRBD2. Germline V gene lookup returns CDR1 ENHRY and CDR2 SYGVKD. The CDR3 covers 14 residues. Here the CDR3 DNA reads TGTACCATCAGTGGTCTAGCGGGAGATTCTGAGCAGTTCTTC. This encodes CTISGLAGDSEQFF.

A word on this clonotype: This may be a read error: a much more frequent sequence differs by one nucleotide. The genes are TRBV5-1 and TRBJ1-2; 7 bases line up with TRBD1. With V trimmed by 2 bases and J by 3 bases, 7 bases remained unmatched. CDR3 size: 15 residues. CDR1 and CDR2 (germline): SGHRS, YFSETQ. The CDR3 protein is CASSLTGDPYYGYTF. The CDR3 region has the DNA TGCGCCAGCAGCTTAACAGGGGATCCTTACTATGGCTACACCTTC.

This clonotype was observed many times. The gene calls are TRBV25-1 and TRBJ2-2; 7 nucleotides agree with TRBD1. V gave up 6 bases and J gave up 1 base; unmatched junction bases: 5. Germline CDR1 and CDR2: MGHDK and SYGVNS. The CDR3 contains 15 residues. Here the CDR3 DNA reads TGTGCCAGCAGGGGACAGCGACTGAACACCGGGGAGCTGTTTTTT. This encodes CASRGQRLNTGELFF.

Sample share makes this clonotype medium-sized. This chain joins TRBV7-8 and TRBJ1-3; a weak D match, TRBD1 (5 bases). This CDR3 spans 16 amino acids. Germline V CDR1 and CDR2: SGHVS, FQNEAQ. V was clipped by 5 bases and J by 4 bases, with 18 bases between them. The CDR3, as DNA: TGTGCCAGCAGCAGAGGACGACAGTCCGAAGGAAACACCATATATTTT. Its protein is CASSRGRQSEGNTIYF. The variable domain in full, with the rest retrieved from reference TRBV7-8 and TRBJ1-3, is GAGVSQSPRYKVAKRGQDVALRCDPISGHVSLFWYQQALGQGPEFLTYFQNEAQLDKSGLPSDRFFAERPEGSVSTLKIQRTQQEDSAVYLCASSRGRQSEGNTIYFGEGSWLTVV.

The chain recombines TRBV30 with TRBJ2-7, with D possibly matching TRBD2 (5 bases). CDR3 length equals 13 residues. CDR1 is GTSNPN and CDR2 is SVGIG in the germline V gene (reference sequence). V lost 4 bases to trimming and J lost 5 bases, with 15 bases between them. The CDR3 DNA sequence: TGTGCCTGGAATGGTAACCTAGCTCACGAGCAGTACTTC. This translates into CAWNGNLAHEQYF.

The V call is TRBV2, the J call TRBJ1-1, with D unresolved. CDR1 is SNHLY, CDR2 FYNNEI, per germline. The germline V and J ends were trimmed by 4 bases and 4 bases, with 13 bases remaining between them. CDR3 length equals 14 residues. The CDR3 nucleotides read TGTGCCAGCAGTGTTGACACTGGAGGCACTGAAGCTTTCTTT. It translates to CASSVDTGGTEAFF. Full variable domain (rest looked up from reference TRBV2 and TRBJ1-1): EPEVTQTPSHQVTQMGQEVILRCVPISNHLYFYWYRQILGQKVEFLVSFYNNEISEKSEIFDDQFSVERPDGSNFTLKIRSTKLEDSAMYFCASSVDTGGTEAFFGQGTRLTVV.

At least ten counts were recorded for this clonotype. CDR3 nucleotides: TGTGCCTGGAGCGGGAGCACAGATACGCAGTATTTT. It specifies CAWSGSTDTQYF. The rearrangement uses TRBV30 and TRBJ2-3; D unresolved. The germline V gene has CDR1 GTSNPN and CDR2 SVGIG (reference sequence). The CDR3 spans 12 residues. The germline V and J ends were trimmed by 3 bases and 0 bases, with 4 bases remaining between them.

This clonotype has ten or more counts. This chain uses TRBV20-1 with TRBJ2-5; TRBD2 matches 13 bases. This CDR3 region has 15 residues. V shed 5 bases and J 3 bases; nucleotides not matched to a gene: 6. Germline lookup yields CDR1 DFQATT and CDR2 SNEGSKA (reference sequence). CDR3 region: CSAGSGTSGEETQYF. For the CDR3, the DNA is TGCAGTGCTGGATCCGGGACTAGCGGGGAAGAGACCCAGTACTTC.